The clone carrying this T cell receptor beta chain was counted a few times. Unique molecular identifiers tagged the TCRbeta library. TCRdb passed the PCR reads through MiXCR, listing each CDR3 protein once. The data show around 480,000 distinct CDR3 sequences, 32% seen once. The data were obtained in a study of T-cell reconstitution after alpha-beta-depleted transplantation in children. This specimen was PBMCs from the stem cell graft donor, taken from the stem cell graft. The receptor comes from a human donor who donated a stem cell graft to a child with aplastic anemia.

The CDR3 protein is CASSSLGGSQYF. CDR3 coding DNA: TGTGCCAGCAGTTCCCTTGGAGGGTCCCAGTACTTC. V is TRBV27 and J is TRBJ2-5; D is possibly TRBD2 (6 bases). This CDR3 is built from 12 residues. The germline CDR1 and CDR2 sequences are MNHEY and SMNVEV (reference sequence). V was clipped by 4 bases and J by 9 bases, with 12 bases between them.